These 28 T cell receptor beta chains were all obtained from the same sample, sequenced in a study of identical twins (TCRdb year 2016). The library was produced with 5' RACE. The sample was run on an Illumina HiSeq 2000. TCRdb handled the public reads itself, with Q25 trimming in fastp and clone calling in MiXCR, and kept productive beta chains. All rows with the same CDR3 protein become a single entry with the most common DNA and genes. This sample gives about 240,000 distinct CDR3 sequences in total; 12% of them show up just once. 4% to 5% of the sample belongs to the ten largest clones. The same sample was also studied in work on yellow fever vaccine responses in identical twins.

Sequenced: memory (CD45RO+) T cells sorted from blood. Interpreted using the paper, the cell subset or site label stands for: CD45RO+ enriched T cells. The receptors originated from a woman aged 18-29 years in good health.

This clonotype was seen a handful of times. The chain links TRBV2 to TRBJ2-7; no firm D call. The CDR3 runs 15 residues. V lost 2 bases, J lost 0 bases, and 11 bases lay in between. CDR1 and CDR2 from the germline V gene are SNHLY and FYNNEI. Here the CDR3 reads CASSEIGLSSYEQYF. In DNA form, the CDR3 reads TGTGCCAGCAGTGAAATTGGGTTAAGCTCCTACGAGCAGTACTTC.

This clonotype was detected ten times or more. The CDR3 loop is CASRRGPGGGTYEQYF. The DNA of the CDR3 is TGTGCCAGCAGGAGGGGGCCAGGGGGGGGTACCTACGAGCAGTACTTC. The chain recombines TRBV5-5 with TRBJ2-7; D could derive from TRBD1 or TRBD2 (7 bases each). V lost 5 bases, J lost 2 bases, and 20 bases lay in between. The CDR3 totals 16 residues. Germline-derived CDR1 and CDR2 are SGHKS and YYEKEE (reference sequence). The full variable domain, with the rest looked up from reference TRBV5-5 and TRBJ2-7, is DAGVTQSPTHLIKTRGQQVTLRCSPISGHKSVSWYQQVLGQGPQFIFQYYEKEERGRGNFPDRFSARQFPNYSSELNVNALLLGDSALYLCASRRGPGGGTYEQYFGPGTRLTVT.

The chain couples TRBV2 to TRBJ2-7; 9 nucleotides match TRBD2. CDR1 SNHLY and CDR2 FYNNEI come from the germline V gene. V lost 6 bases, J lost 8 bases, and 5 bases stayed unmatched. The CDR3 has 12 residues. The CDR3 DNA is TGTGCCAGCAGCGGGACTAGCTTTAAGCAGTACTTC. Protein sequence: CASSGTSFKQYF.

With regard to this clonotype: A much more abundant neighbour one base away suggests this may be a read error. The rearrangement uses TRBV20-1 and TRBJ1-1; maybe TRBD1 (6 bases). This CDR3 contains 12 residues. V dropped 5 bases and J dropped 3 bases, with 10 bases sitting between them. The germline V gene has CDR1 DFQATT and CDR2 SNEGSKA (reference sequence). Here the CDR3 reads CSARSGDTEAFF. The CDR3, as DNA: TGCAGTGCTCGGTCAGGGGACACTGAAGCTTTCTTT.

The genes are TRBV9 and TRBJ2-7; either TRBD1 or TRBD2 may supply D (5 bases each). This CDR3 is built from 15 residues. Germline CDR1 reads SGDLS; CDR2 reads YYNGEE. V dropped 3 bases and J dropped 6 bases, with 19 bases sitting between them. The CDR3 nucleotides read TGTGCCAGCAGCGAGGAAGGCAGGGAAGGAGGCGAGCAGTACTTC. This gives the protein CASSEEGREGGEQYF.

The table lists this clonotype with many counts. The V and J genes are TRBV29-1 and TRBJ1-1, with TRBD1 identical over 9 bases. CDR1 SQVTM and CDR2 ANQGSEA come from the germline V gene. V lost 6 bases and J lost 1; bases outside the gene matches: 12. The CDR3 is 16 amino acids. The CDR3 DNA sequence: TGCAGCGTGCGGTACTTTGGGACAGGGAAGAACACTGAAGCTTTCTTT. It is translated as CSVRYFGTGKNTEAFF. Full variable domain (remainder filled in from reference TRBV29-1 and TRBJ1-1): SAVISQKPSRDICQRGTSLTIQCQVDSQVTMMFWYRQQPGQSLTLIATANQGSEATYESGFVIDKFPISRPNLTFSTLTVSNMSPEDSSIYLCSVRYFGTGKNTEAFFGQGTRLTVV.

This clonotype was seen many times. The chain has TRBV12-3 or TRBV12-4 and TRBJ1-5, with D possibly TRBD1 on 6 matching bases. Deletions cut 6 bases from V and 9 bases from J, with 15 bases between. The CDR3 runs to 13 residues. The CDR3 DNA reads as TGTGCCAGCAGCCTCGGGGGCGATCGGCCCCAGCATTTT. Its protein is CASSLGGDRPQHF.

This clonotype was seen just once. This sequence joins TRBV7-3 and TRBJ1-1, with 11 bases that match TRBD1. The J segment lost 1 base and the V segment lost 2 bases, leaving 12 bases of the junction unmatched. Germline lookup yields CDR1 SGHTA and CDR2 FQGTGA. The CDR3 runs 19 residues. CDR3 sequence (DNA): TGTGCCAGCAGCTTAGCGGGCGGGACAGGGGGAGCTAAGAACACTGAAGCTTTCTTT. Amino acid sequence: CASSLAGGTGGAKNTEAFF.

This clonotype was seen more than once but under ten times. The chain combines TRBV12-3 or TRBV12-4 with TRBJ2-3; 10 bases line up with TRBD2. The CDR3 spans 17 residues. V trimming: 4 bases; J trimming: 2 bases; junction bases outside the gene matches: 9. Here the CDR3 DNA reads TGTGCCAGCAGTTACCATGGACTAGCGGACGTCACAGATACGCAGTATTTT. Translation gives CASSYHGLADVTDTQYF.

Ten or more counts support this clonotype. The CDR3 nucleotides read TGTGCCAGCAGCCGGGACAGGGTGCCCTACGAGCAGTACTTC. The encoded protein is CASSRDRVPYEQYF. This chain connects TRBV3-1 to TRBJ2-7, with 9 positions matching TRBD1. V lost 4 bases and J lost 2; bases outside the gene matches: 3. This CDR3 is built from 14 residues. Germline CDR1 LGHDT, CDR2 YNNKEL (reference sequence).

This clonotype occurred a few times. The genes are TRBV7-2 and TRBJ2-5; D is undetermined. Germline CDR1 reads SGHTA; CDR2 reads FQGNSA. The ends were cut back, 0 bases at V and 5 bases at J, with 4 bases in the middle. The CDR3 runs 12 residues. The CDR3 loop is CASSLAKETQYF. As DNA, the CDR3 is TGTGCCAGCAGCTTAGCGAAGGAGACCCAGTACTTC.

This chain links TRBV9 with TRBJ2-3; D remains ambiguous. The CDR3 loop spans 12 amino acids. CDR1 and CDR2 (germline): SGDLS, YYNGEE. Deletions cut 1 base from V and 4 bases from J, with 4 bases between. As DNA, the CDR3 is TGTGCCAGCAGCGTATACGCAGATACGCAGTATTTT. Its translation: CASSVYADTQYF.

The rearrangement uses TRBV7-2 and TRBJ2-5; D not certain. This CDR3 comprises 15 residues. The ends were cut back, 2 bases at V and 1 base at J, with 11 bases in the middle. Per germline, CDR1 SGHTA and CDR2 FQGNSA. The CDR3 sequence is CASSLTLEAQETQYF. The CDR3 bases are TGTGCCAGCAGCTTAACTCTAGAGGCCCAAGAGACCCAGTACTTC.

This clonotype was counted between two and nine times. This sequence joins TRBV30 and TRBJ1-5; D is unclear. The germline V gene encodes CDR1 GTSNPN and CDR2 SVGIG (reference sequence). This CDR3 comprises 13 residues. The ends were cut back, 2 bases at V and 5 bases at J, with 10 bases in the middle. The CDR3 spells CAWSKADYQPQHF. The CDR3 DNA reads as TGTGCCTGGAGTAAGGCAGACTATCAGCCCCAGCATTTT.

This chain connects TRBV18 to TRBJ1-3; no clear D gene. Trimming pared 1 base from V and 0 bases from J, leaving 7 bases between. The CDR3 is 15 amino acids. Germline loops: CDR1 KGHSH, CDR2 LQKENI. CDR3: CASSPQTRSGNTIYF. The CDR3 DNA reads TGTGCCAGCTCACCACAAACACGCTCTGGAAACACCATATATTTT.

The chain combines TRBV24-1 with TRBJ1-5; 11 bases match TRBD1. Germline assignment: CDR1 KGHDR and CDR2 SFDVKD. V was pared by 2 bases and J by 7 bases, with 15 bases of the junction left unmatched. The CDR3 has 19 residues. The CDR3 DNA reads TGTGCCACCAGTGATTCCGGGGGTGGATTGGACAGGGGGCCCCAGCCCCAGCATTTT. Its protein is CATSDSGGGLDRGPQPQHF.

CDR3 nucleotides: TGTGCCAGCAGCTTCGGGCCAGACAATGAGCAGTTCTTC. Its translation is CASSFGPDNEQFF. The chain carries TRBV11-1 and TRBJ2-1, with no clear D. The V and J ends lost 3 bases and 5 bases respectively, with 8 bases between them. Germline V gene sequence: CDR1 SGHAT, CDR2 FQDESV (reference sequence). CDR3 size: 13 residues.

This clonotype was seen at least ten times. The chain uses TRBV5-5 and TRBJ1-2; TRBD1 is a possible D gene (6 bases). The V end was cut by 5 bases, the J end by 4 bases, with 12 bases between. The CDR3 consists of 13 residues. The V gene's germline CDR1 is SGHKS and CDR2 YYEKEE (reference sequence). The CDR3 region is CASSSGDAYGYTF. DNA for the CDR3: TGTGCCAGCAGTTCAGGGGATGCCTATGGCTACACCTTC.

This clonotype has at least ten counts. The CDR3 region has the DNA TGTGCCAGCAGCACCCGATCAGGTCTTCCTCAGGGAGTATATTTT. It codes for CASSTRSGLPQGVYF. J is TRBJ1-3 and V is TRBV7-2; weak D call: TRBD1 (5 bases). Germline lookup yields CDR1 SGHTA and CDR2 FQGNSA. V gave up 5 bases and J gave up 14 bases, with 25 bases separating them. This CDR3 spans 15 amino acids. The whole variable domain, remainder taken from reference TRBV7-2 and TRBJ1-3, is GAGVSQSPSNKVTEKGKDVELRCDPISGHTALYWYRQSLGQGLEFLIYFQGNSAPDKSGLPSDRFSAERTGGSVSTLTIQRTQQEDSAVYLCASSTRSGLPQGVYFGEGSWLTVV.

The chain has TRBV20-1 and TRBJ1-5; TRBD1 agrees at 7 bases. V was clipped by 5 bases and J by 1 base; unmatched bases: 11. The CDR3 consists of 16 residues. Germline values: CDR1 DFQATT, CDR2 SNEGSKA (reference sequence). CDR3 sequence reads: CSAPDRRGQSNQPQHF. The CDR3 DNA reads TGCAGTGCTCCCGATCGGAGGGGGCAGAGCAATCAGCCCCAGCATTTT.

This clonotype was counted only a few times. V is TRBV3-1 and J is TRBJ2-7; D remains unclear. The CDR3 has 13 residues. Germline V gene sequence: CDR1 LGHDT, CDR2 YNNKEL (reference sequence). Trimming stripped 0 bases from V and 1 base from J, with 4 bases between. In DNA form, the CDR3 reads TGTGCCAGCAGCCAAGACAAATCCTACGAGCAGTACTTC. Amino acid sequence: CASSQDKSYEQYF.

This clonotype occurred many times. CDR3 bases: TGCGCCAGCAGCTATCGCACAGATACGCAGTATTTT. The encoded protein is CASSYRTDTQYF. The chain employs TRBV5-1 and TRBJ2-3; the D is unclear. V gave up 3 bases and J gave up 1 base, with 3 bases separating them. The germline V gene encodes CDR1 SGHRS and CDR2 YFSETQ. The CDR3 is 12 residues long.

This clonotype was detected only a few times. This sequence joins TRBV28 and TRBJ2-6, with no clear D. V dropped 5 bases and J dropped 4 bases, with 12 bases sitting between them. CDR3 length equals 15 residues. The germline V gene encodes CDR1 MDHEN and CDR2 SYDVKM. CDR3 region: CASSPFRAGANVLTF. CDR3 DNA sequence: TGTGCCAGCAGTCCCTTTCGGGCCGGGGCCAACGTCCTGACTTTC.

The chain joins TRBV7-9 to TRBJ2-1; possible D gene TRBD2, 6 bases. This CDR3 has 14 amino acids. V dropped 2 bases and J dropped 6 bases, with 11 bases sitting between them. Germline assignment: CDR1 SEHNR and CDR2 FQNEAQ (reference sequence). The CDR3, as DNA: TGTGCCAGCAGCTTAATATTGGGGGGCAATGAGCAGTTCTTC. This translates into CASSLILGGNEQFF.

The CDR3 sequence: CASSEEAGWIEQFF. CDR3 sequence (DNA): TGTGCCAGCAGTGAAGAGGCAGGATGGATTGAGCAGTTCTTC. This chain links TRBV2 with TRBJ2-1; D unclear. Germline-derived CDR1 and CDR2 are SNHLY and FYNNEI. V lost 1 base and J lost 9, with 13 bases in between. CDR3 length equals 14 residues.

This clonotype was found a few times. This chain links TRBV28 with TRBJ2-7, with D possibly matching TRBD1 (6 bases). V was shortened by 6 bases and J by 5 bases, with 20 bases between the two germline ends. The CDR3 is made up of 15 amino acids. Looked up from germline, CDR1 is MDHEN and CDR2 is SYDVKM. The CDR3 coding sequence is TGTGCCAGCAGCTCAACTGCGACAGGTACGGACGAGCAGTACTTC. Translation: CASSSTATGTDEQYF.

This rearrangement joins TRBV11-2 to TRBJ1-1; D might be TRBD1 (6 bases). The V gene's germline CDR1 is SGHAT and CDR2 FQNNGV. This CDR3 has 13 amino acids. Trimming pared 5 bases from V and 7 bases from J, leaving 14 bases between. As DNA, the CDR3 is TGTGCCAGCAGCCCAAGAGGGGGTATTGAAGCTTTCTTT. Translating it yields CASSPRGGIEAFF.

Judged by abundance, this clonotype is medium-sized. This chain links TRBV5-1 with TRBJ2-1; either TRBD1 or TRBD2 may fit D (5 bases each). V was shortened by 0 bases and J by 0 bases, with 10 bases between the two germline ends. The germline V gene encodes CDR1 SGHRS and CDR2 YFSETQ. The CDR3 totals 16 residues. The CDR3 DNA follows: TGCGCCAGCAGCTTGGCCGCAGGGAGCTCCTACAATGAGCAGTTCTTC. Translated: CASSLAAGSSYNEQFF. The full variable domain, rest sourced from reference TRBV5-1 and TRBJ2-1, is KAGVTQTPRYLIKTRGQQVTLSCSPISGHRSVSWYQQTPGQGLQFLFEYFSETQRNKGNFPGRFSGRQFSNSRSEMNVSTLELGDSALYLCASSLAAGSSYNEQFFGPGTRLTVL.